This is a list of T cell receptor beta chains from one sample in a study of control samples from healthy donors and cancer patients. TCRdb keeps only in-frame clones here, not all; method: immunoSEQ multiplex PCR. Here the sample spans 390,000 or so clones, 80% to 95% being singletons. The sequenced sample was PBMCs. The source is a man aged 35-49 years with head and neck cancer. The CDR3 runs from the conserved cysteine through the conserved F or W. Fields, in order: J gene, clone size, V gene, D gene, CDR3 protein, CDR3 DNA. D genes are given only for firm matches. Only part of the rows carry a size: once, few, many, or a class if the clone is expanded.

TRBJ2-2	once	TRBV11-2	NA	CASSLPGGVFTGELFF	TGTGCCAGCAGCCTCCCCGGGGGTGTTTTCACCGGGGAGCTGTTTTTT
TRBJ1-4	NA	TRBV11-2	NA	CASSLDTGINEKLFF	TGTGCCAGCAGCTTAGATACAGGAATTAATGAAAAACTGTTTTTT
TRBJ1-1	NA	TRBV5-1	NA	CASSRGTPGLEAFF	TGCGCCAGCAGCCGGGGGACCCCAGGACTTGAAGCTTTCTTT
TRBJ2-1	NA	TRBV24-1	NA	CATSEYTGRSYNEQFF	TGTGCCACCAGTGAATACACAGGGCGTTCCTACAATGAGCAGTTCTTC
TRBJ1-2	once	TRBV27	NA	CASSLVGTKYGYTF	TGTGCCAGCAGTTTGGTCGGAACAAAATATGGCTACACCTTC
TRBJ2-3	NA	TRBV4-1	TRBD1	CASSQDGDRSRLDTQYF	TGCGCCAGCAGCCAAGATGGGGACAGGTCCAGATTAGATACGCAGTATTTT
TRBJ2-3	NA	TRBV28	TRBD2	CASSRSGRGDTDTQYF	TGTGCCAGCAGTCGAAGCGGGAGGGGTGACACAGATACGCAGTATTTT
TRBJ2-7	few	TRBV18	TRBD1	CASSPIAGTGLYEQYF	TGTGCCAGCTCACCAATAGCCGGGACAGGGCTATACGAGCAGTACTTC
TRBJ1-2	NA	TRBV14	NA	CASSQTTTDGYTF	TGTGCCAGCAGCCAGACCACGACAGACGGCTACACCTTC
TRBJ1-2	NA	TRBV9	NA	CASSVDPSTNYGYTF	TGTGCCAGCAGCGTAGACCCTTCCACTAACTATGGCTACACCTTC
TRBJ1-2	NA	TRBV5-1	NA	CASSLNSAGAYGYTF	TGCGCCAGCAGCTTGAATTCGGCAGGGGCTTATGGCTACACCTTC
TRBJ2-1	NA	TRBV7-2	TRBD2	CASSLLAAYNEQFF	TGTGCCAGCAGCCTACTAGCGGCTTACAATGAGCAGTTCTTC
TRBJ2-2	NA	TRBV3-1/TRBV3-2	NA	CASSHLKGEMELFF	TGTGCCAGCAGCCATCTTAAGGGGGAAATGGAGCTGTTTTTT
TRBJ2-1	NA	TRBV9	NA	CASSAIQGRDEQFF	TGTGCCAGCAGCGCCATCCAGGGGAGGGATGAGCAGTTCTTC
TRBJ2-7	NA	TRBV19	NA	CASSISPTGGEQYF	TGTGCCAGTAGTATAAGTCCCACTGGGGGAGAGCAGTACTTC
TRBJ2-7	NA	TRBV7-9	NA	CASSSTNREAGASYEQYF	TGTGCCAGCAGCTCGACCAATAGGGAGGCAGGGGCCTCCTACGAGCAGTACTTC
TRBJ1-3	NA	TRBV19	NA	CASSIVPGAGNTIYF	TGTGCCAGTAGTATAGTCCCGGGTGCTGGAAACACCATATATTTT
TRBJ1-6	NA	TRBV10-2	NA	CASSDLGENSPLHF	TGCGCCAGCAGTGACCTCGGCGAAAATTCACCCCTCCACTTT
TRBJ1-4	once	TRBV5-1	NA	CASSLGADSWNEKLFF	TGCGCCAGCAGCTTGGGGGCGGACAGCTGGAATGAAAAACTGTTTTTT